These 21 T cell receptor beta chains came from one sample sequenced in a study of T cells in Graves' hyperthyroidism and ophthalmopathy (dated by TCRdb to about 2019). Libraries were built with multiplex PCR. Sequencing relied on an Illumina HiSeq 2000. The TCR beta CDR3 regions were amplified from RNA transcripts. For the first round of RT-PCR on the TCR CDR3, the HTBI primer set was used together with the Qiagen OneStep RT-PCR kit. TCRdb reprocessed the public reads (quality trimming at Q25 with fastp, clone calling with MiXCR) and kept in-frame beta chains. Each entry is one CDR3 protein sequence, shown with its most common DNA and genes. This sample is represented by about 610,000 distinct CDR3 sequences; approximately 16% of them were singletons. The ten largest make up roughly 3% of the sample. Sequencing used blood. Source of these receptors: a woman between 40 and 50 years old with Graves' ophthalmopathy.

The chain carries TRBV28 and TRBJ1-2, with 7 bases aligning to TRBD1. CDR3 size: 13 residues. Germline V gene data show CDR1 as MDHEN and CDR2 as SYDVKM. V dropped 7 bases and J dropped 8; count of bases not matched to a gene: 10. CDR3 sequence (DNA): TGTGCCAGCATCGCTGACAGGGTATCGGGCTACACCTTC. Translating it yields CASIADRVSGYTF.

The J gene is TRBJ2-1, the V gene TRBV20-1, with 10 positions matching TRBD1. This CDR3 is built from 15 residues. The V gene end was trimmed by 3 bases and the J gene end by 2 bases; junction bases not matched to a gene: 4. Germline V lookup: CDR1 DFQATT, CDR2 SNEGSKA (reference sequence). CDR3 in amino acids: CSARTGTGAYNEQFF. In DNA form, the CDR3 reads TGCAGTGCTAGGACCGGGACAGGGGCCTACAATGAGCAGTTCTTC.

This clonotype came up many times. This chain connects TRBV11-2 to TRBJ2-2; 8 bases are a match to TRBD2. Germline V gene lookup returns CDR1 SGHAT and CDR2 FQNNGV. CDR3 length equals 16 residues. Trimming at V came to 8 bases and at J to 2 bases, leaving 10 bases not matched to a gene. The CDR3 bases are TGTGCCAGCCAACTCACGGGGGGGCTAAACACCGGGGAGCTGTTTTTT. It encodes CASQLTGGLNTGELFF. The full variable domain, with the rest looked up from reference TRBV11-2 and TRBJ2-2, is EAGVAQSPRYKIIEKRQSVAFWCNPISGHATLYWYQQILGQGPKLLIQFQNNGVVDDSQLPKDRFSAERLKGVDSTLKIQPAKLEDSAVYLCASQLTGGLNTGELFFGEGSRLTVL.

This clonotype was recorded many times. V is TRBV6-5 and J is TRBJ1-6, with D hard to call. V gave up 0 bases and J gave up 6 bases, with 9 bases separating them. The germline V gene has CDR1 MNHEY and CDR2 SVGAGI. This CDR3 has 15 residues. The CDR3 sequence is CASSYSWEGNSPLHF. The CDR3 coding sequence is TGTGCCAGCAGTTACTCGTGGGAGGGTAATTCACCCCTCCACTTT.

This clonotype has ten or more counts. The genes are TRBV27 and TRBJ2-3; 8 positions match TRBD1. The CDR3 has 18 residues. Germline V CDR1 and CDR2: MNHEY, SMNVEV (reference sequence). Unmatched junction bases numbered 21, after V lost 5 bases and J lost 8 bases. The CDR3 reads CASSLAPPTGVGESTQYF. The CDR3 nucleotides read TGTGCCAGCAGTCTGGCGCCCCCGACAGGGGTTGGAGAAAGTACGCAGTATTTT.

V is TRBV3-1 and J is TRBJ2-6; 7 bases map to TRBD1. Germline V CDR1 and CDR2: LGHDT, YNNKEL (reference sequence). The V and J ends lost 6 bases and 0 bases, in that order; junction bases with no gene match: 5. This CDR3 contains 16 residues. CDR3 nucleotide sequence: TGTGCCAGCAGAAACAGGGGTTTCTCTGGGGCCAACGTCCTGACTTTC. Amino acids: CASRNRGFSGANVLTF.

This clonotype was recorded at least ten times. The chain links TRBV11-2 to TRBJ2-3; D gene unclear. The CDR3 has 15 residues. Germline V gene sequence: CDR1 SGHAT, CDR2 FQNNGV. V lost 8 bases, J lost 2 bases, and 17 bases lay in between. The CDR3 spells CASQTMGYSTDTQYF. Written as DNA, the CDR3 is TGTGCCAGCCAAACCATGGGCTACTCCACAGATACGCAGTATTTT.

In its sample, this clonotype was seen many times. The chain is built from TRBV2 and TRBJ1-5; D not certain. Germline values: CDR1 SNHLY, CDR2 FYNNEI. The CDR3 extends over 15 amino acids. V was clipped by 5 bases and J by 0 bases, with 11 bases between them. The CDR3 sequence: CASSWNSNSNQPQHF. The CDR3 coding sequence is TGTGCCAGCAGTTGGAACAGCAATAGCAATCAGCCCCAGCATTTT.

This clonotype was observed at least ten times. The chain recombines TRBV20-1 with TRBJ2-2; D is uncertain. This CDR3 is 13 amino acids long. Trimming removed 1 base from V and 3 bases from J, with 6 bases in between. The germline gives CDR1 DFQATT, CDR2 SNEGSKA (reference sequence). The DNA of the CDR3 is TGCAGTGCTAGAGTGGTTCACACCGGGGAGCTGTTTTTT. Protein: CSARVVHTGELFF.

This clonotype was detected many times. V and J are TRBV20-1 and TRBJ2-5; 8 bases map to TRBD2. CDR3 size: 12 residues. After removal of 4 bases from V and 4 bases from J, the junction contained 2 bases not matched to a gene. CDR1 and CDR2 from the germline V gene are DFQATT and SNEGSKA (reference sequence). In DNA form, the CDR3 reads TGCAGTGCTACGGGACTAGGAGAGACCCAGTACTTC. It codes for CSATGLGETQYF.

This clonotype was counted only a few times. The chain is built from TRBV6-6 and TRBJ2-3, with a tentative D call TRBD2 (6 bases). V lost 0 bases to trimming and J lost 0 bases, with 16 bases between them. CDR3 length: 18 amino acids. The V gene's germline CDR1 is MNHNY and CDR2 SVGAGI (reference sequence). The CDR3 nucleotides read TGTGCCAGCAGTTACTCGGGCCGGGGGACGGGCAGCACAGATACGCAGTATTTT. Its translation is CASSYSGRGTGSTDTQYF.

For this clonotype: This may come from a read error, since a much larger clone is one base off. The J gene is TRBJ2-1, the V gene TRBV3-1; TRBD2 aligns across 10 bases. After removal of 0 bases from V and 2 bases from J, the junction contained 4 bases not matched to a gene. The CDR3 is made up of 17 amino acids. The V gene's germline CDR1 is LGHDT and CDR2 YNNKEL (reference sequence). CDR3 in DNA: TGTGCCAGCAGCCAAGAGGGGGGACTAGCGACCTACAATGAGCAGTTCTTC. This gives the protein CASSQEGGLATYNEQFF.

This clonotype was detected many times. The chain carries TRBV5-1 and TRBJ2-1; unclear D gene. Trimming shortened V by 1 base and J by 5 bases, and 13 bases separated the two germline ends. The CDR3 consists of 15 residues. The germline V gene has CDR1 SGHRS and CDR2 YFSETQ. CDR3 sequence reads: CASSLLQPPDNEQFF. The CDR3 coding sequence is TGCGCCAGCAGCTTGTTACAGCCCCCAGACAATGAGCAGTTCTTC.

This clonotype appeared many times. The chain employs TRBV5-6 and TRBJ1-1; D call uncertain. The CDR3 totals 13 residues. Per the germline V gene, CDR1 is SGHDT and CDR2 is YYEEEE. The ends were cut back, 2 bases at V and 7 bases at J, with 12 bases in the middle. CDR3 nucleotide sequence: TGTGCCAGCAGCTTTTCATGGGATGTTGAAGCTTTCTTT. This gives the protein CASSFSWDVEAFF.

This clonotype occurred a few times. The J gene is TRBJ2-1, the V gene TRBV3-1; 9 bases match TRBD1. J gave up 7 bases and V 0 bases, and 22 bases lay outside the gene matches. Germline-derived CDR1 and CDR2 are LGHDT and YNNKEL (reference sequence). This CDR3 is 21 amino acids long. CDR3 bases: TGTGCCAGCAGCCAAGAAGAATGGAGGGACAGGGTTGAGTGGGAGATGAATGAGCAGTTCTTC. Translated: CASSQEEWRDRVEWEMNEQFF.

This clonotype came up many times. This chain joins TRBV7-3 and TRBJ2-3; possibly TRBD1 or TRBD2 for D (6 bases each). The CDR3 sequence is 14 residues long. The V end was cut by 5 bases, the J end by 2 bases, with 11 bases between. Looked up from germline, CDR1 is SGHTA and CDR2 is FQGTGA. In nucleotides, the CDR3 is TGTGCCAGCAGCCCGCGGGACAACACAGATACGCAGTATTTT. This codes for CASSPRDNTDTQYF.

To note about this clonotype: The junction differs from germline at one of its ends, possibly a read error. The chain recombines TRBV19 with TRBJ1-1, with 7 bases fitting TRBD1. The CDR3 has 17 amino acids. The germline V gene has CDR1 LNHDA and CDR2 SQIVND (reference sequence). The CDR3 is CASTAQGLYSINTQAFF. The CDR3 DNA follows: TGTGCCAGTACCGCACAGGGGCTCTATTCAATAAACACTCAAGCTTTCTTT.

A few counts support this clonotype. Written as DNA, the CDR3 is TGTGCCATCAGCTTCGACTCCTACGAGCAGTACTTC. Its protein is CAISFDSYEQYF. V is TRBV10-3 and J is TRBJ2-7; D remains ambiguous. The V end lost 6 bases, the J end lost 0 bases, and 6 bases lay between the germline ends. The CDR3 loop spans 12 amino acids. Germline CDR1 and CDR2: ENHRY and SYGVKD.

This clonotype appeared a few times. The chain has TRBV6-1 and TRBJ2-1; TRBD2 matches at 12 bases. V trimming: 5 bases; J trimming: 7 bases; junction bases outside the gene matches: 6. This CDR3 has 15 residues. Germline V gene sequence: CDR1 MNHNS, CDR2 SASEGT. The CDR3 DNA follows: TGTGCCAGCAGTCGACTAGCGGGAGTTCGTAATGAGCAGTTCTTC. Protein sequence: CASSRLAGVRNEQFF.

This clonotype was seen at least ten times. CDR3 coding DNA: TGTGCCAGCAGCTTAGATCCTTTGGGTGAGCAGTTCTTC. Translating it yields CASSLDPLGEQFF. The gene calls are TRBV11-2 and TRBJ2-1; no definite D call. The CDR3 covers 13 residues. V was pared by 0 bases and J by 9 bases, with 9 bases between. The germline V gene has CDR1 SGHAT and CDR2 FQNNGV.

The gene calls are TRBV9 and TRBJ2-3; D is perhaps TRBD1 (5 bases). V gave up 9 bases and J gave up 2 bases, with 19 bases separating them. Germline CDR1 and CDR2: SGDLS and YYNGEE. This CDR3 region has 15 residues. CDR3 loop: CATGQGRYFTDTQYF. DNA of the CDR3: TGTGCCACAGGCCAGGGTCGGTATTTCACAGATACGCAGTATTTT. Variable domain in full (rest from reference TRBV9 and TRBJ2-3): DSGVTQTPKHLITATGQRVTLRCSPRSGDLSVYWYQQSLDQGLQFLIQYYNGEERAKGNILERFSAQQFPDLHSELNLSSLELGDSALYFCATGQGRYFTDTQYFGPGTRLTVL.